This T cell receptor (beta chain) was found in a study of blood T cell repertoires in COVID-19. Study-wide context: Whether acute or convalescent, the COVID-19 samples came from the United States, Italy and Spain. From T cells, B-cell-depleted T cells, or PBMCs came the material, which was cDNA or gDNA.

The V end was cut by 1 base, the J end by 4 bases, with 13 bases between. CDR3 length: 15 amino acids. Germline loops: CDR1 KGHSH, CDR2 LQKENI. The authors' processing: The assay estimated nucleated cells by amplifying reference gene primers. Method: immunoSEQ multiplex PCR; TCRdb's copy keeps in-frame clones and lacks some. V, J and clone size were drawn from that table, and D and trimming were deduced from the DNA. The sample carries fewer than 200,000 clones, 80% to 90% recorded once. Sequencing was done on a sample of peripheral blood. The clonotype was recovered from a man aged 65-85 years with active or convalescent COVID-19. The chain is built from TRBV18 and TRBJ1-2; tentative D call: TRBD1 (6 bases). DNA for the CDR3: TGTGCCAGCTCACCACTGGACAGCCTTTCCTATGGCTACACCTTC. Translation gives CASSPLDSLSYGYTF.